This TCR beta chain was retrieved from a study of CD8 T cells in Susac syndrome. The CDR3 sequence is 14 residues long. Germline V gene lookup returns CDR1 MDHEN and CDR2 SYDVKM. V lost 4 bases to trimming and J lost 0 bases, with 9 bases between them. An amount of RNA that ranged from roughly 0.45 to 1 ug was reverse transcribed with random hexamers. MiXCR, run by TCRdb on the immunoSEQ multiplex PCR reads, gives a single entry per CDR3 protein. The data contain some 150,000 distinct CDR3 sequences, around 96% of them singletons. The gene calls are TRBV28 and TRBJ2-5; no clear D gene. The clonotype comes from a human donor with multiple sclerosis. The specimen sequenced was CD8+ T cells from PBMCs. DNA for the CDR3: TGTGCCAGCAGTTATGACACGGACCAAGAGACCCAGTACTTC. Residues: CASSYDTDQETQYF. The variable domain in full, with the rest retrieved from reference TRBV28 and TRBJ2-5, is DVKVTQSSRYLVKRTGEKVFLECVQDMDHENMFWYRQDPGLGLRLIYFSYDVKMKEKGDIPEGYSVSREKKERFSLILESASTNQTSMYLCASSYDTDQETQYFGPGTRLLVL.